This TCR beta chain was captured in a study of T cell changes during pregnancy in multiple sclerosis. Sequencing used immunoSEQ multiplex PCR; TCRdb keeps in-frame clones, though not all of them. The sample has just over 40,000 clones, approximately 90% seen once; the top ten hold 0.51%. The CDR3 loop spans 15 amino acids. Germline V gives CDR1 SGHTA, CDR2 FQGNSA. J was trimmed by 6 bases and V by 5 bases; bases with no gene match: 12. The genes are TRBV7-2 and TRBJ2-7, with 8 bases identical to TRBD1. The TCR originated in a female donor with multiple sclerosis, enrolled in a pregnancy study. Sequenced here: CD4+ T cells from peripheral blood mononuclear cells, sampled in the first trimester of pregnancy. The CDR3 DNA reads TGTGCCAGCAGCCGATTCGGACAGGGCGGACGCGAGCAGTACTTC. Protein: CASSRFGQGGREQYF.